This T cell receptor (beta chain) stems from a study of blood T cell repertoires in COVID-19. Whole-study context: The United States, Italy and Spain supplied acute and convalescent COVID-19 samples.

TCRdb keeps only in-frame clones here, not all; method: immunoSEQ multiplex PCR. The sample records about 100,000 clones, about 90% being singletons. V lost 5 bases to trimming and J lost 4 bases; unmatched junction nucleotides: 6. Looked up from germline, CDR1 is SNHLY and CDR2 is FYNNEI. The CDR3 has 16 amino acids. This clone was observed once. The chain carries TRBV2 and TRBJ1-6, with TRBD1 matching 9 bases. This clonotype was sampled from a human donor in a cohort sampled during active COVID-19. Sequencing used peripheral blood. The CDR3 spells CASSRTGGEYNSPLHF. CDR3 in DNA: TGTGCCAGCAGTCGTACAGGGGGCGAGTATAATTCACCCCTCCACTTT.